These 21 T cell receptor beta chains were sequenced from one sample in a study of T-cell memory formation after mild COVID-19. TCRdb recomputed calls from the 5' RACE reads with MiXCR, one row per CDR3 protein. The sample contains roughly 100,000 distinct CDR3 sequences, about 15% of which appear only once. Specimen: PBMCs or a T cell subset sorted from them (not recorded which). The source is a young man who had mild COVID-19 (a few samples of this study predate the infection). Cell type and time point are not known.

The chain recombines TRBV12-3 or TRBV12-4 with TRBJ2-3, with 11 positions matching TRBD2. The CDR3 runs 16 residues. V trimming: 6 bases; J trimming: 2 bases; junction bases outside the gene matches: 7. CDR3 sequence (DNA): TGTGCCAGCAGCAAACTAGCGGGGGACTTCACAGATACGCAGTATTTT. Residues: CASSKLAGDFTDTQYF.

This clonotype has only a few counts. This chain connects TRBV5-1 to TRBJ2-5, with a tentative D call TRBD1 (5 bases). Per germline, CDR1 SGHRS and CDR2 YFSETQ. This CDR3 is 13 amino acids long. V was trimmed by 2 bases and J by 3 bases, leaving 8 bases between them. CDR3 sequence (DNA): TGCGCCAGCAGCTTACAGGTTAAAGAGACCCAGTACTTC. Translated: CASSLQVKETQYF.

In its sample, this clonotype was seen many times. This chain connects TRBV4-3 to TRBJ2-2; D is possibly TRBD1 (6 bases). Trimming stripped 0 bases from V and 3 bases from J, with 8 bases between. In germline, CDR1 is LGHNA, CDR2 YSLEER. The CDR3 has 15 residues. The CDR3 nucleotides are TGCGCCAGCAGCCAAGATTCAGGGGACACCGGGGAGCTGTTTTTT. This encodes CASSQDSGDTGELFF.

This clonotype has only a few counts. J is TRBJ1-6 and V is TRBV6-6; weak D call: TRBD1 (5 bases). Germline V CDR1 and CDR2: MNHNY, SVGAGI (reference sequence). This CDR3 is 16 amino acids long. The ends were cut back, 9 bases at V and 0 bases at J, with 15 bases in the middle. CDR3 residues: CASHHQGSSYNSPLHF. For the CDR3, the DNA is TGTGCCAGTCACCACCAGGGTAGCTCCTATAATTCACCCCTCCACTTT.

This chain joins TRBV6-5 and TRBJ2-2; D unresolved. V gave up 2 bases and J gave up 3 bases, with 7 bases separating them. Germline-derived CDR1 and CDR2 are MNHEY and SVGAGI. This CDR3 region has 14 residues. This chain's CDR3 is CASSYLVDTGELFF. The CDR3 region has the DNA TGTGCCAGCAGTTACCTGGTCGACACCGGGGAGCTGTTTTTT.

This clonotype was detected ten times or more. The CDR3 region has the DNA TGTGCCAGCAGTCCAAGTATGAGCTCCTACAATGAGCAGTTCTTC. Translation gives CASSPSMSSYNEQFF. The V gene is TRBV6-2 or TRBV6-3, the J gene TRBJ2-1; no firm D call. V dropped 5 bases and J dropped 0 bases, with 11 bases sitting between them. CDR3 length: 15 amino acids. The germline CDR1 and CDR2 sequences are MNHEY and SVGEGT.

The rearrangement links TRBV4-3 to TRBJ2-1; 8 bases are a match to TRBD2. CDR1 is LGHNA, CDR2 YSLEER, per germline. The CDR3 extends over 17 amino acids. V lost 4 bases to trimming and J lost 6 bases; unmatched junction nucleotides: 14. Here the CDR3 reads CASSLLGAGGSGNEQFF. For the CDR3, the DNA is TGCGCCAGCAGCCTTCTAGGTGCGGGGGGCTCAGGCAATGAGCAGTTCTTC.

This clonotype occurred many times. The gene calls are TRBV20-1 and TRBJ2-7; 8 nucleotides line up with TRBD2. CDR3 size: 15 residues. Germline V gives CDR1 DFQATT, CDR2 SNEGSKA (reference sequence). J was trimmed by 5 bases and V by 5 bases; bases with no gene match: 14. In DNA, the CDR3 is TGCAGTGCTCCAGGGAGACTAGCGCAGGGTAACGAGCAGTACTTC. This encodes CSAPGRLAQGNEQYF.

This clonotype was seen more than once but under ten times. The V and J genes are TRBV12-5 and TRBJ1-5; D is uncertain. Trimming took 6 bases from V and 3 from J, leaving 18 bases between them. The CDR3 has 16 amino acids. Germline V gene data show CDR1 as LGHNT and CDR2 as FRNRAP. The CDR3 region has the DNA TGTGCTAGTGGGTCCGATACGGGGAGGTACAATCAGCCCCAGCATTTT. It codes for CASGSDTGRYNQPQHF.

In its sample, this clonotype was seen a few times. The V and J genes are TRBV9 and TRBJ1-1, with 9 bases lining up with TRBD1. The germline gives CDR1 SGDLS, CDR2 YYNGEE. This CDR3 has 15 residues. V dropped 3 bases and J dropped 7; count of bases not matched to a gene: 10. The CDR3 loop is CASSAWDRENSEAFF. CDR3 nucleotides: TGTGCCAGCAGCGCTTGGGACAGGGAAAATAGTGAAGCTTTCTTT.

This clonotype was seen more than once but under ten times. V usage is TRBV12-3 or TRBV12-4 and J usage is TRBJ2-1; TRBD2 is a possible D gene (6 bases). V was cut by 7 bases and J by 9 bases, with 13 bases left in between. The CDR3 is 12 amino acids. Here the CDR3 reads CASNSGGSEQFF. CDR3 coding DNA: TGTGCCAGCAATTCTGGGGGGAGTGAGCAGTTCTTC.

At least ten counts were recorded for this clonotype. The gene calls are TRBV11-2 and TRBJ2-5, with D perhaps matching TRBD2 (5 bases). Germline V lookup: CDR1 SGHAT, CDR2 FQNNGV. Trimming took 2 bases from V and 2 from J, leaving 9 bases between them. The CDR3 loop spans 14 amino acids. CDR3 sequence: CASSLWTPQETQYF. Written as DNA, the CDR3 is TGTGCCAGCAGCTTATGGACTCCGCAAGAGACCCAGTACTTC.

The chain uses TRBV24-1 and TRBJ2-3; D uncertain. The V end lost 5 bases, the J end lost 3 bases, and 8 bases lay between the germline ends. CDR3 length: 13 amino acids. Germline lookup yields CDR1 KGHDR and CDR2 SFDVKD. CDR3 in DNA: TGTGCCACCAGTGGAATGGAAACAGATACGCAGTATTTT. Amino acids: CATSGMETDTQYF.

This clonotype has just a few counts. The chain uses TRBV6-5 and TRBJ2-3; the D gene is possibly TRBD1 (6 bases). V was pared by 9 bases and J by 0 bases, with 16 bases between. CDR1 and CDR2 (germline): MNHEY, SVGAGI. The CDR3 has 15 residues. Here the CDR3 reads CASARAGESTDTQYF. Written as DNA, the CDR3 is TGTGCCAGTGCTCGGGCAGGGGAAAGCACAGATACGCAGTATTTT.

This clonotype showed up just a few times. The V gene is TRBV4-1, the J gene TRBJ1-2; TRBD1 matches 9 bases. CDR3 length equals 18 residues. In germline, CDR1 is MGHRA, CDR2 YSYEKL. V lost 3 bases and J lost 6; bases outside the gene matches: 17. The CDR3 DNA sequence: TGCGCCAGCAGCCACCTCCCGGGACAGGGCCGCTTCTGGGATGGCTACACCTTC. Its translation is CASSHLPGQGRFWDGYTF.

This clonotype was seen more than once but under ten times. V and J are TRBV6-1 and TRBJ2-3; tentative D call: TRBD1 (5 bases). The CDR3 extends over 13 amino acids. Germline loops: CDR1 MNHNS, CDR2 SASEGT. The germline V and J ends were trimmed by 6 bases and 2 bases, with 9 bases remaining between them. Here the CDR3 reads CASRQVYTDTQYF. CDR3 in DNA: TGTGCCAGCAGACAGGTTTACACAGATACGCAGTATTTT.

This chain connects TRBV7-2 to TRBJ1-6; D is unresolved. Trimming removed 8 bases from V and 10 bases from J, with 21 bases in between. This CDR3 has 15 residues. From germline, CDR1 is SGHTA and CDR2 FQGNSA. CDR3 sequence: CASGAGGGGSSPLHF. In DNA, the CDR3 is TGTGCCAGCGGAGCGGGTGGAGGTGGCAGCTCACCCCTCCACTTT.

This clonotype was counted ten times or more. The gene calls are TRBV29-1 and TRBJ2-1; 7 nucleotides line up with TRBD1. Germline V gene sequence: CDR1 SQVTM, CDR2 ANQGSEA. CDR3 length equals 13 residues. Germline trimming cut 6 bases from V and 4 bases from J; bases unmatched to any gene: 6. This CDR3 reads CSVDHRGYNEQFF. DNA of the CDR3: TGCAGCGTGGATCACAGGGGATACAATGAGCAGTTCTTC.

This sequence joins TRBV9 and TRBJ2-5, with 7 bases aligning to TRBD2. Germline values: CDR1 SGDLS, CDR2 YYNGEE. CDR3 length: 13 amino acids. Trimming at V came to 4 bases and at J to 5 bases, leaving 5 bases not matched to a gene. The CDR3 nucleotides read TGTGCCAGCAGCAAGGACGGGGGGGAGACCCAGTACTTC. Translating it yields CASSKDGGETQYF.

This clonotype was seen ten or more times. V is TRBV7-8 and J is TRBJ1-2; D not certain. Germline V CDR1 and CDR2: SGHVS, FQNEAQ. Trimming pared 3 bases from V and 8 bases from J, leaving 7 bases between. This CDR3 is 11 amino acids long. The CDR3 bases are TGTGCCAGCAGCTTTGGGTCAGGCTACACCTTC. It is translated as CASSFGSGYTF.

This clonotype was observed a handful of times. The chain has TRBV10-3 and TRBJ2-3; possibly TRBD2 for D (6 bases). The CDR3 has 16 residues. V lost 2 bases, J lost 2 bases, and 14 bases lay in between. Germline CDR1 and CDR2: ENHRY and SYGVKD. The CDR3, as DNA: TGTGCCATCAGTGAGCTCTGGGACTCCTCCACAGATACGCAGTATTTT. It specifies CAISELWDSSTDTQYF.